This TCR beta chain was recorded in a study of blood T cell repertoires in COVID-19. Background on the study: Acute and convalescent COVID-19 specimens originated in the United States, Italy and Spain. From T cells, B-cell-depleted T cells, or PBMCs came the material, which was cDNA or gDNA.

The CDR3 has 17 amino acids. Germline V lookup: CDR1 MGHRA, CDR2 YSYEKL. V was clipped by 4 bases and J by 0 bases; unmatched bases: 10. In the source study's methods: Reference gene primer amplification in the assay estimated nucleated cell counts. The protocol was immunoSEQ multiplex PCR, while the TCRdb copy is restricted to in-frame clones and leaves out a portion. The V and J calls and clone size were taken over from that table, and D and trimming were inferred from the DNA. This table holds under 300,000 clones, approximately 80% found once. What was sequenced was peripheral blood. The chain combines TRBV4-1 with TRBJ2-3; 7 bases line up with TRBD2. This TCR was recovered from a woman older than 75 with active or convalescent COVID-19. DNA of the CDR3: TGCGCCAGCAGCCGGGCGGCTAGCGGCTCTAGCACAGATACGCAGTATTTT. It specifies CASSRAASGSSTDTQYF.